This T cell receptor (beta chain) appears in the sequencing data of a study of cytomegalovirus exposure and HLA in healthy donors. Study-level background: The same platform was used for the roughly 120 validation repertoires as for the roughly 700 first-cohort repertoires, as reported in a later analysis.

This CDR3 comprises 15 residues. The ends were cut back, 4 bases at V and 0 bases at J, with 13 bases in the middle. CDR1 is SGHRS, CDR2 YFSETQ, per germline. Profiling relied on immunoSEQ multiplex PCR, and the TCRdb table lists in-frame clones only, not all of them. The sample includes around 170,000 clones, 88% seen only once; the top ten take 2.5% to 3%. The specimen sequenced was PBMCs. The chain is built from TRBV5-1 and TRBJ1-1; D not resolved. This TCR was recovered from a young man in good health and CMV-seronegative. The CDR3 protein is CASSVQFMLNTEAFF. The CDR3 DNA sequence: TGCGCCAGCAGCGTACAGTTCATGTTGAACACTGAAGCTTTCTTT.